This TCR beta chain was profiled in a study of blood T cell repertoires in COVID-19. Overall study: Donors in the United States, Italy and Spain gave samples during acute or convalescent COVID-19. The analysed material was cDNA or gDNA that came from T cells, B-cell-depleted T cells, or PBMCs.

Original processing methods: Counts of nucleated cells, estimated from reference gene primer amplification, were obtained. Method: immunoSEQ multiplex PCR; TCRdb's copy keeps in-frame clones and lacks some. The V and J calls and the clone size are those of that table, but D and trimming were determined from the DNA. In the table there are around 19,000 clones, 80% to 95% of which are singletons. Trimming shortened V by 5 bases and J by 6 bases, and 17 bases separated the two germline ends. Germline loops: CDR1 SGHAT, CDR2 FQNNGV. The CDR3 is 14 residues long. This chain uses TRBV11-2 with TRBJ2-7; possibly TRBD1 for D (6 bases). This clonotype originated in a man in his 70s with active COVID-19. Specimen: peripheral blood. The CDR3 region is CASSPGTGPGEQYF. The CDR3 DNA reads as TGTGCCAGCAGCCCAGGCACAGGGCCCGGCGAGCAGTACTTC.